This T cell receptor beta chain derives from a study of chemoradiotherapy in HPV16-positive cancers. The overall study: Candidate HPV-specific T-cell clones and common TCR motifs came from functional assays in a couple of HPV16-positive patients.

V gave up 2 bases and J gave up 0 bases, with 10 bases separating them. From germline, CDR1 is LNHDA and CDR2 SQIVND (reference sequence). This CDR3 is built from 15 residues. Repertoires were sampled repeatedly during chemoradiotherapy. The data were produced by immunoSEQ multiplex PCR, yet TCRdb's version contains in-frame clones alone and is incomplete. Seen here are approximately 4,600 clones, 90% observed once, and the top ten hold just over 3%. The chain couples TRBV19 to TRBJ2-5; tentative D call: TRBD2 (5 bases). The source of this sequence is a human donor with HPV-associated anogenital cancer. The sample was collected from a patient who underwent chemoradiotherapy. In DNA form, the CDR3 reads TGTGCCAGTAGTATATTAGCGAATAACCAAGAGACCCAGTACTTC. Amino acids: CASSILANNQETQYF.